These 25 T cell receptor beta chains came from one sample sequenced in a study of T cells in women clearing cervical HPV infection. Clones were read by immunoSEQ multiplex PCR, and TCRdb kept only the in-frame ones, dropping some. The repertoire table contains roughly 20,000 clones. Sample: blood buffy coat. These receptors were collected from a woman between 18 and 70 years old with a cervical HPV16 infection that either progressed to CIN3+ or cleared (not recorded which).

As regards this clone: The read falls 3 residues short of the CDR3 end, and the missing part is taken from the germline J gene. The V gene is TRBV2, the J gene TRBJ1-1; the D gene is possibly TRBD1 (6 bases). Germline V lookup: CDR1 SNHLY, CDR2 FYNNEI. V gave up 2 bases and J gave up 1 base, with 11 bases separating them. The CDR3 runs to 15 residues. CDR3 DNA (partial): TGTGCCAGCAGTGAACATCGGACAGCGAACACTGAA. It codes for CASSEHRTANTE. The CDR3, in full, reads CASSEHRTANTEAFF.

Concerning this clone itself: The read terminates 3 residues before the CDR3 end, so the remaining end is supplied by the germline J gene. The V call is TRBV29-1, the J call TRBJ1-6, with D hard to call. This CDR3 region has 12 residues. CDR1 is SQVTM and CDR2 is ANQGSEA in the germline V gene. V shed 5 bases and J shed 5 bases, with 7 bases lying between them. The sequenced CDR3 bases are TGCAGCGTTAGTCGGGATAATTCACCC. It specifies CSVSRDNSP. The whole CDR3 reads CSVSRDNSPLHF. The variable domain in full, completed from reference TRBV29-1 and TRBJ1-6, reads SAVISQKPSRDICQRGTSLTIQCQVDSQVTMMFWYRQQPGQSLTLIATANQGSEATYESGFVIDKFPISRPNLTFSTLTVSNMSPEDSSIYLCSVSRDNSPLHFGNGTRLTVT.

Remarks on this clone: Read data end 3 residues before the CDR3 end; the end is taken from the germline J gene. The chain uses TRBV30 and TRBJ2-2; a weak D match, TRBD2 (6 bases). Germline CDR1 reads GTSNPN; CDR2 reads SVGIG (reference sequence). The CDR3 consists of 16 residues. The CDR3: CAWQRGADATNEKLFF. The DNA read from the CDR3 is TGTGCCTGGCAGCGCGGGGCCGACGCAACTAATGAAAAG. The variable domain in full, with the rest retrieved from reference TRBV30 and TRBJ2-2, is SQTIHQWPATLVQPVGSPLSLECTVEGTSNPNLYWYRQAAGRGLQLLFYSVGIGQISSEVPQNLSASRPQDRQFILSSKKLLLSDSGFYLCAWQRGADATNEKLFFGEGSRLTVL.

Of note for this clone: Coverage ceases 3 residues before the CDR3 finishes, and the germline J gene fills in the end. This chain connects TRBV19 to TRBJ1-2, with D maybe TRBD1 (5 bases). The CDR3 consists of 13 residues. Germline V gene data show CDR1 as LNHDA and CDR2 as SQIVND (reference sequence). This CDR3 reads CASSPAGLRGYTF. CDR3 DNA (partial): TGTGCCAGTAGCCCGGCAGGGTTGAGGGGC.

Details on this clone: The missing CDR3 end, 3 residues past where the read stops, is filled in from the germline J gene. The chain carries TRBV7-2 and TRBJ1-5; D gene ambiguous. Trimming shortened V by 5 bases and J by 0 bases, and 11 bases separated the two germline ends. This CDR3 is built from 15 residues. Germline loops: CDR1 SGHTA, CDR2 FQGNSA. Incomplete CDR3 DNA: TGTGCCAGCAGCAGCAAGACATATAGCAATCAGCCC. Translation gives CASSSKTYSNQP. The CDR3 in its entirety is CASSSKTYSNQPQHF.

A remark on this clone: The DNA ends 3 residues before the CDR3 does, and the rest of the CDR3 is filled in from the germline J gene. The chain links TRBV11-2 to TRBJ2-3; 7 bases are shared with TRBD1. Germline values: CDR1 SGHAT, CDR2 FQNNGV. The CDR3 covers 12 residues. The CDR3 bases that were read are TGTGCCAGCAGCCAGGGGGTAGAGACG. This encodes CASSQGVET. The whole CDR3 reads CASSQGVETQYF.

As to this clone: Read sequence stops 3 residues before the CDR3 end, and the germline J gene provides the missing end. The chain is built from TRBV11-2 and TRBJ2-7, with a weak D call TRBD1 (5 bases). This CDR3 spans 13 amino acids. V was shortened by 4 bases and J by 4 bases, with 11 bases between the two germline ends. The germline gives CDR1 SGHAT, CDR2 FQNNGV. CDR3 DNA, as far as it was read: TGTGCCAGCAGCTCACCCAGGGATTACGAG. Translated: CASSSPRDYE. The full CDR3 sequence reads CASSSPRDYEQYF. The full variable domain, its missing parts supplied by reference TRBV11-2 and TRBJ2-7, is EAGVAQSPRYKIIEKRQSVAFWCNPISGHATLYWYQQILGQGPKLLIQFQNNGVVDDSQLPKDRFSAERLKGVDSTLKIQPAKLEDSAVYLCASSSPRDYEQYFGPGTRLTVT.

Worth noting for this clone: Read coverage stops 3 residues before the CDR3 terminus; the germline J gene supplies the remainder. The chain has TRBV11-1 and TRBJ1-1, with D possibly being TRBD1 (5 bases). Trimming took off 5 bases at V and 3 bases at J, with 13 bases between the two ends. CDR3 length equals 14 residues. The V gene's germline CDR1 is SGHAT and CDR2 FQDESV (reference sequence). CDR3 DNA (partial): TGTGCCAGCAGCCCAAGGGGAGAGGACACTGAA. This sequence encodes CASSPRGEDTE. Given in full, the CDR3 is CASSPRGEDTEAFF. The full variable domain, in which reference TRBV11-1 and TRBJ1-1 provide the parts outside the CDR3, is EAEVAQSPRYKITEKSQAVAFWCDPISGHATLYWYRQILGQGPELLVQFQDESVVDDSQLPKDRFSAERLKGVDSTLKIQPAELGDSAMYLCASSPRGEDTEAFFGQGTRLTVV.

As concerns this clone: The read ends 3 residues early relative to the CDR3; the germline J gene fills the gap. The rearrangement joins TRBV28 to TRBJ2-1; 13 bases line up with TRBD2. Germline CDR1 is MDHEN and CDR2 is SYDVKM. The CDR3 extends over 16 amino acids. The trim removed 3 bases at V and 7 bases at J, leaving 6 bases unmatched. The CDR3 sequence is CASSFPLAGGRNEQFF. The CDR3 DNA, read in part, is TGTGCCAGCAGTTTTCCACTAGCGGGGGGGAGGAATGAG.

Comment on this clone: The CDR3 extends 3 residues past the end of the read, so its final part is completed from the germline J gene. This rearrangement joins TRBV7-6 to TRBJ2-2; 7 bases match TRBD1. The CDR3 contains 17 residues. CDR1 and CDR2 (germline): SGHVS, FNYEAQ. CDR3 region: CASSFGTADATNEKLFF. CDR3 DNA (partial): TGTGCCAGCAGCTTCGGGACAGCGGATGCAACTAATGAAAAG.

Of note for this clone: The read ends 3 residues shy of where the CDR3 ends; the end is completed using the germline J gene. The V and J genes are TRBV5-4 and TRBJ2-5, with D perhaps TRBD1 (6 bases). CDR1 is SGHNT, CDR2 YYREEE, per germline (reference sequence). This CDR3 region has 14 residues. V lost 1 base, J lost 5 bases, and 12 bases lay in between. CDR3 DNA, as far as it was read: TGTGCCAGCAGCTTGAGACAGGTGGATGAGACC. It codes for CASSLRQVDET. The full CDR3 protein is CASSLRQVDETQYF.

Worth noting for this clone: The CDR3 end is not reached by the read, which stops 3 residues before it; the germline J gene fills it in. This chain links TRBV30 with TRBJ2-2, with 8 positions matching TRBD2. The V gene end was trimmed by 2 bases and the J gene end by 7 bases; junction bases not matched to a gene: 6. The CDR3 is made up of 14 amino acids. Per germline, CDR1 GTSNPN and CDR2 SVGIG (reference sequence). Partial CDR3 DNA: TGTGCCTGGAGTACCGGGGGGGTCGTCGGGGAG. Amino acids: CAWSTGGVVGE. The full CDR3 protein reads CAWSTGGVVGELFF.

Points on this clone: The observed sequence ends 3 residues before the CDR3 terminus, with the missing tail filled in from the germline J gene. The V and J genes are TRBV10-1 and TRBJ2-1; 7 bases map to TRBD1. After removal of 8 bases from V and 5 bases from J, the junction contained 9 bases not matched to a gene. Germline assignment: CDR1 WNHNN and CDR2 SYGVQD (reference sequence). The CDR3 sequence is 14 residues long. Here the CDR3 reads CASVDRDPNNEQFF. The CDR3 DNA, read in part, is TGCGCCAGCGTCGACAGGGACCCGAACAATGAG.

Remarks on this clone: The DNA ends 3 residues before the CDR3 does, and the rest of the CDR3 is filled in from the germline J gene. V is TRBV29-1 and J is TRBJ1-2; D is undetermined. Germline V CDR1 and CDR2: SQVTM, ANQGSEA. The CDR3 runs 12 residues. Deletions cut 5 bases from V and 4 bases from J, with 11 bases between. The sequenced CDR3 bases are TGCAGCGTTCCAGGAGAATTCTATGGC. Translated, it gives CSVPGEFYG. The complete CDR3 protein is CSVPGEFYGYTF. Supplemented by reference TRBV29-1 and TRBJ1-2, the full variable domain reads SAVISQKPSRDICQRGTSLTIQCQVDSQVTMMFWYRQQPGQSLTLIATANQGSEATYESGFVIDKFPISRPNLTFSTLTVSNMSPEDSSIYLCSVPGEFYGYTFGSGTRLTVV.

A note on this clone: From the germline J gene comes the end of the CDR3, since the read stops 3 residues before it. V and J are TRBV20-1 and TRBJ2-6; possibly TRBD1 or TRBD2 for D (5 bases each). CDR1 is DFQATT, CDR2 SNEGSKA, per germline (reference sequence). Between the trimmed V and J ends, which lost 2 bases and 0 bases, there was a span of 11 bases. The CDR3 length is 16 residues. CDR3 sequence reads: CSARSGSSSGANVLTF. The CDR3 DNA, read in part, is TGCAGTGCTAGATCAGGGAGTTCCTCTGGGGCCAACGTC.

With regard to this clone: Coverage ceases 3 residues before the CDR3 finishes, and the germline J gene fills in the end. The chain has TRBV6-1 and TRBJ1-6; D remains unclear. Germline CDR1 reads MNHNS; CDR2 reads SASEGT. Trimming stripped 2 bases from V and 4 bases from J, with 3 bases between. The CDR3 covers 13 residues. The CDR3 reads CASSEPYNSPLHF. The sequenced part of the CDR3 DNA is TGTGCCAGCAGTGAACCTTATAATTCACCC.

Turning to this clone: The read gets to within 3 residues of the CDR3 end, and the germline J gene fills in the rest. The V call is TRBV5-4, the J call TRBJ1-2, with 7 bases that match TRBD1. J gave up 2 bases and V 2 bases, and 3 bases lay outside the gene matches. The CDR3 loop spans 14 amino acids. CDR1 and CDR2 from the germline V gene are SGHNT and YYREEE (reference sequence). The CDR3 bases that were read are TGTGCCAGCAGCTTTTCGACAGGGAACTATGGC. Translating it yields CASSFSTGNYG. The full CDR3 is CASSFSTGNYGYTF.

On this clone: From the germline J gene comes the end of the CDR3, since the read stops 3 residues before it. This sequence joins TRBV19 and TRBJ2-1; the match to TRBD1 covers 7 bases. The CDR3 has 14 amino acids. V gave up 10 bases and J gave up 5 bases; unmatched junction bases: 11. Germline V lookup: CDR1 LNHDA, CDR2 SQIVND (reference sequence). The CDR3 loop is CATATGPPHNEQFF. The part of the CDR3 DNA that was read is TGTGCCACCGCGACAGGGCCTCCCCACAATGAG.

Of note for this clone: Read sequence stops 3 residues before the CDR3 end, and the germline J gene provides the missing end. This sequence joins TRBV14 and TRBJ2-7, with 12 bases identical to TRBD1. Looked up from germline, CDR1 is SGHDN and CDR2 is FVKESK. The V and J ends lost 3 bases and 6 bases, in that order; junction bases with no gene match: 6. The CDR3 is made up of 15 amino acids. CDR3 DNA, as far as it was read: TGTGCCAGCAGCCATACCGGGACAGGGGGCTCCGAG. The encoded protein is CASSHTGTGGSE. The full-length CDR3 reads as CASSHTGTGGSEQYF.

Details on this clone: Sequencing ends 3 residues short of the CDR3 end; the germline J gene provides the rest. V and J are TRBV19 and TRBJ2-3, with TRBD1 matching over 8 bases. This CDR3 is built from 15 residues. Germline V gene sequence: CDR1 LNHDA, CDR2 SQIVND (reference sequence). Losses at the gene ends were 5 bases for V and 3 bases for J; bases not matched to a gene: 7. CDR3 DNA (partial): TGTGCCAGTAGTGTGACAGGGGAGTGGACAGATACG. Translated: CASSVTGEWTDT. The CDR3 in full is CASSVTGEWTDTQYF.

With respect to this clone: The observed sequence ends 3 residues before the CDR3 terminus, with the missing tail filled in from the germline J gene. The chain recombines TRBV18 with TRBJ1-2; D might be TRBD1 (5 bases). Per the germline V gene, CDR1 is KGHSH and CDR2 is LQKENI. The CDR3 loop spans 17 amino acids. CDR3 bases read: TGTGCCAGCTCACCAACGGTAGGACACTCCCGCACAGATACC. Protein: CASSPTVGHSRTDT. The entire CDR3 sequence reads CASSPTVGHSRTDTYTF.

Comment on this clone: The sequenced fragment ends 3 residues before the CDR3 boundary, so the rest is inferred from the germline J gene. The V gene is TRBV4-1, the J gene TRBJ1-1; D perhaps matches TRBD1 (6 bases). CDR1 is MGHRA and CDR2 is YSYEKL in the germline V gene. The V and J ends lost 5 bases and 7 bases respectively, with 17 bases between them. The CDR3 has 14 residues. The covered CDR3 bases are TGCGCCAGCAGCTCACCCGGGACAAATTTTGAA. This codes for CASSSPGTNFE. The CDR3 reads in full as CASSSPGTNFEAFF.

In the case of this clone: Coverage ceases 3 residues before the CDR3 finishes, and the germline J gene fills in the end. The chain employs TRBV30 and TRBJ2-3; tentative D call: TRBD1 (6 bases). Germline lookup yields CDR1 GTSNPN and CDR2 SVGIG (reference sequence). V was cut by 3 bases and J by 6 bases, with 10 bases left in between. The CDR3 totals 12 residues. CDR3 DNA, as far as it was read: TGTGCCTGGAGCACAACAGGGGATACG. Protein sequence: CAWSTTGDT. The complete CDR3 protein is CAWSTTGDTQYF.

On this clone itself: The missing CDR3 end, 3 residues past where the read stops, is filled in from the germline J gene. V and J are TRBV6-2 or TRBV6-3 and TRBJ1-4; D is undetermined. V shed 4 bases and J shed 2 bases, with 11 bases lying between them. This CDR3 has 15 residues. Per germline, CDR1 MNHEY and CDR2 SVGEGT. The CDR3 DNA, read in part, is TGTGCCAGCAGTTCCCCTGGAGGGACTAATGAAAAA. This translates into CASSSPGGTNEK. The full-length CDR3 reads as CASSSPGGTNEKLFF.

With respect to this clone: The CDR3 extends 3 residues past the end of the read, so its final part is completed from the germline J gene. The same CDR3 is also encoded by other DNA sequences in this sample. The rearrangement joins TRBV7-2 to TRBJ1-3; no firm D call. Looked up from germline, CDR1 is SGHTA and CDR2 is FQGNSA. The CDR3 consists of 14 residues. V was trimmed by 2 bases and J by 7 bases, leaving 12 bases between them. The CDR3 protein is CASSLLSGGNTIYF. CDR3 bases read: TGTGCCAGCAGCTTATTATCCGGCGGGAACACC.